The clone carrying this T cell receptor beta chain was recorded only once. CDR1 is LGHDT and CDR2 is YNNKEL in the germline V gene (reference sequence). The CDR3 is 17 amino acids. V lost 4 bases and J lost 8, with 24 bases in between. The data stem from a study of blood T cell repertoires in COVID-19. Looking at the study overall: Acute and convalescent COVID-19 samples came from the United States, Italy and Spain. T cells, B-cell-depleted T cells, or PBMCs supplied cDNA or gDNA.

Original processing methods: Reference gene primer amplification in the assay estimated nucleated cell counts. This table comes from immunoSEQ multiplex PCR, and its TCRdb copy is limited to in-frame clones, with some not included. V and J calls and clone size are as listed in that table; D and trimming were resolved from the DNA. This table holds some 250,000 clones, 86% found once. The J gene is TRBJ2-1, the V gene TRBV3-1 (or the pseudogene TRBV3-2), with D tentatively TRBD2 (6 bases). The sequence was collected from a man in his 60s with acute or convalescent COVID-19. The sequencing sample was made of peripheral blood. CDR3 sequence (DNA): TGTGCCAGCAGCCGATCCAGGTTAGCGGTGATTTTCCATGAGCAGTTCTTC. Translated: CASSRSRLAVIFHEQFF.